These 2 T cell receptor beta chains were sequenced from one sample in a study of response to subunit inactivated influenza vaccine. TCRdb itself ran the RT-PCR reads through MiXCR, one entry per CDR3 protein. The sample has 500,000 to 750,000 distinct CDR3 sequences, about 14% seen once. The input for sequencing was PBMCs from blood, taken 12 days after vaccination. The receptors here all came from a man aged 50 to 60 who received an inactivated influenza vaccine.

This clonotype was observed a few times. DNA of the CDR3: TGCAGCGCTGGACTAGCGGGAAGGACGCAGTATTTT. This sequence encodes CSAGLAGRTQYF. The chain links TRBV29-1 to TRBJ2-3, with 12 bases identical to TRBD2. The germline gives CDR1 SQVTM, CDR2 ANQGSEA. V lost 7 bases to trimming and J lost 9 bases; unmatched junction nucleotides: 5. CDR3 length: 12 residues.

Many counts were recorded for this clonotype. V gene TRBV24-1 combines with J gene TRBJ2-1, with 9 bases fitting TRBD2. V was clipped by 1 base and J by 8 bases; unmatched bases: 5. Germline V CDR1 and CDR2: KGHDR, SFDVKD. This CDR3 region has 15 residues. The CDR3 region is CATSDFASGADEQFF. CDR3 coding DNA: TGTGCCACCAGTGATTTCGCTAGCGGGGCCGATGAGCAGTTCTTC.